One sample yielded the 10 T cell receptor beta chains listed below, sequenced in a study of T cells in women clearing cervical HPV infection. Profiled with immunoSEQ multiplex PCR; TCRdb holds only in-frame clones, not every one. The data show about 30,000 clones, and the top ten clones hold about 7.1%. Material for sequencing was blood buffy coat. These receptors were taken from a woman between 18 and 69 years old with a cervical HPV16 infection that either progressed to CIN3+ or cleared (not recorded which).

The DNA read from the CDR3 is TGTGCCAGCAGCTTAGTTCCGGGGGGC. Residues: CASSLVPGG. The entire CDR3 protein reads CASSLVPGGYTF. This chain uses TRBV13 with TRBJ1-2; D remains unclear. The read terminates 3 residues before the CDR3 end, so the remaining end is supplied by the germline J gene. This CDR3 is 12 amino acids long. The germline gives CDR1 PRHDT, CDR2 FYEKMQ (reference sequence).

As concerns this clone: Read sequence stops 3 residues before the CDR3 end, and the germline J gene provides the missing end. The rearrangement links TRBV18 to TRBJ1-1; possible D gene TRBD1, 5 bases. The germline CDR1 and CDR2 sequences are KGHSH and LQKENI. V dropped 4 bases and J dropped 3 bases, with 9 bases sitting between them. CDR3 length equals 13 residues. CDR3 DNA (partial): TGTGCCAGCTCACAGGGGTCGGACACTGAA. Its protein product is CASSQGSDTE. The whole CDR3 sequence reads CASSQGSDTEAFF. Supplemented by reference TRBV18 and TRBJ1-1, the full variable domain reads NAGVMQNPRHLVRRRGQEARLRCSPMKGHSHVYWYRQLPEEGLKFMVYLQKENIIDESGMPKERFSAEFPKEGPSILRIQQVVRGDSAAYFCASSQGSDTEAFFGQGTRLTVV.

Regarding this clone: Read coverage stops 3 residues before the CDR3 terminus; the germline J gene supplies the remainder. The chain is built from TRBV13 and TRBJ2-3; tentatively, D is TRBD2 (6 bases). V was shortened by 5 bases and J by 3 bases, with 21 bases between the two germline ends. Germline V gene sequence: CDR1 PRHDT, CDR2 FYEKMQ (reference sequence). This CDR3 has 17 residues. The chain's CDR3 is CASSPYTSKGWTDTQYF. The part of the CDR3 DNA that was read is TGTGCCAGCAGCCCTTACACTAGCAAAGGATGGACAGATACG.

Comment on this clone: The CDR3 goes on 3 residues after the read ends, and that part is filled in from the germline J gene. The V call is TRBV7-9, the J call TRBJ1-1; the match to TRBD1 covers 7 bases. Germline assignment: CDR1 SEHNR and CDR2 FQNEAQ (reference sequence). The CDR3 extends over 13 amino acids. The DNA read from the CDR3 is TGTGCCAGCAGCGGAGGACAGGATTCGGAA. As protein: CASSGGQDSE. The entire CDR3 is CASSGGQDSEAFF.

For this clone: The missing CDR3 end, 3 residues past where the read stops, is filled in from the germline J gene. J is TRBJ1-2 and V is TRBV20-1; perhaps TRBD1 as D (6 bases). The V and J ends lost 5 bases and 7 bases respectively, with 14 bases between them. The germline CDR1 and CDR2 sequences are DFQATT and SNEGSKA (reference sequence). This CDR3 comprises 12 residues. The CDR3 bases that were read are TGCAGTGCTCACAGGGAAATGGCTGGC. Its protein product is CSAHREMAG. In full, the CDR3 reads CSAHREMAGYTF.

A remark on this clone: The read finishes 3 residues shy of the CDR3 end, and the germline J gene is used to complete it. The chain employs TRBV29-1 and TRBJ2-1; 16 bases map to TRBD2. V dropped 4 bases and J dropped 9; count of bases not matched to a gene: 6. The CDR3 runs 15 residues. In germline, CDR1 is SQVTM, CDR2 ANQGSEA. Here the CDR3 reads CSVGTGLAGGGEQFF. The sequenced CDR3 bases are TGCAGCGTTGGAACGGGACTAGCGGGGGGGGGTGAG.

Worth noting for this clone: The read stops 3 residues short of the end of the CDR3; the missing end is completed from the germline J gene. The chain uses TRBV30 and TRBJ2-7, with D uncertain. V was shortened by 1 base and J by 4 bases, with 5 bases between the two germline ends. This CDR3 spans 11 amino acids. The germline gives CDR1 GTSNPN, CDR2 SVGIG (reference sequence). The covered CDR3 bases are TGTGCCTGGAGTGGACTTTACGAG. Translating gives CAWSGLYE. The entire CDR3 is CAWSGLYEQYF.

To note about this clone: The read ends 3 residues early relative to the CDR3; the germline J gene fills the gap. This chain connects TRBV7-9 to TRBJ1-2, with D perhaps matching TRBD1 (6 bases). Trimming took off 5 bases at V and 4 bases at J, with 11 bases between the two ends. The CDR3 extends over 13 amino acids. Germline CDR1 reads SEHNR; CDR2 reads FQNEAQ (reference sequence). Partial CDR3 DNA: TGTGCCAGCAGCCCTCAGGGGTCCTATGGC. This gives the protein CASSPQGSYG. The whole CDR3 sequence reads CASSPQGSYGYTF.

The covered CDR3 bases are TGCGCCAGCAGCGTTCAAGGGGAAGGCTACGAG. The encoded protein is CASSVQGEGYE. The full CDR3 protein reads CASSVQGEGYEQYF. This rearrangement joins TRBV5-1 to TRBJ2-7, with a weak D call TRBD1 (5 bases). The read gets to within 3 residues of the CDR3 end, and the germline J gene fills in the rest. This CDR3 has 14 residues. CDR1 is SGHRS and CDR2 is YFSETQ in the germline V gene. Trimming left V 4 bases short and J 3 bases short, with 14 bases between.

Regarding this clone: The observed sequence ends 3 residues before the CDR3 terminus, with the missing tail filled in from the germline J gene. This chain links TRBV30 with TRBJ1-5, with 8 bases lining up with TRBD1. J was trimmed by 7 bases and V by 1 base; bases with no gene match: 0. This CDR3 contains 12 residues. The V gene's germline CDR1 is GTSNPN and CDR2 SVGIG (reference sequence). The CDR3 bases that were read are TGTGCCTGGAGTGCAGGGGGCCAGCCC. Its translation is CAWSAGGQP. The whole CDR3 reads CAWSAGGQPQHF.